This record concerns one T cell receptor beta chain sequence. Antigen unknown. TCRbeta libraries were built with three rounds of nested PCR, modified from ARM-PCR. MiXCR, applied by TCRdb to the multiplex PCR reads, yields one record per CDR3 protein. The sample yields over 35,000 distinct CDR3 sequences, 60% seen once. RNA was extracted from bulk tissue without any cell sorting. This non-tumor lung sample came from over 3 cm beyond the tumor edge. Newly diagnosed lung cancer patients had thoracic surgery in China, August–late 2014, without prior chemotherapy. This entry comes from a study of tumor and adjacent non-tumor tissue in lung cancer. About the research overall: Histology: 12 adenocarcinoma, a couple of squamous cell carcinoma, 1 small cell lung cancer. About 4.17 million productive TCRbeta reads were obtained per sample on average. Study results and limitations: Shorter survival was associated with higher TCR diversity in tumors.

This CDR3 contains 12 residues. Germline V gene lookup returns CDR1 SGHDT and CDR2 YYEEEE. V was clipped by 2 bases and J by 8 bases, with 11 bases between them. Sequencing was carried out using distant non-tumor lung tissue. The chain joins TRBV5-6 to TRBJ2-7; unclear D gene. This receptor was obtained from a man aged 50-60 years with non-small cell lung cancer. This CDR3 reads CASSFGVSKQYF. Written as DNA, the CDR3 is TGTGCCAGCAGCTTTGGGGTAAGCAAGCAGTACTTC.